Following are 21 T cell receptor gamma chains from one sample sequenced in a study of gamma-delta chains in newborns, infants, children. TCRdb ran CATT on the reads. The sample contains 500 to 650 gamma-chain clones, over 65% of which appear only once. The sample taken for sequencing was blood. These receptors were collected from a child who was a newborn, infant or young child, either healthy, febrile or measles-vaccinated (not recorded which).

The chain joins TRGV8 to TRGJP2. TCRdb leaves out the J gene; it was filled in here by matching the DNA to germline. CDR1 and CDR2 (germline): VENAVY, YDSYNSRV. This CDR3 has 13 amino acids. J lost 3 bases, V lost 5 bases, and 3 bases had no gene match. The CDR3 DNA reads as TGTGCCACCTGGGGCCGTAGTGATTGGATCAAGACGTTT. Its protein product is CATWGRSDWIKTF.

The J gene is TRGJ1 or TRGJ2, the V gene TRGV9. Here the J gene was assigned by germline matching of the DNA, as TCRdb has none. V gave up 9 bases and J gave up 6 bases; unmatched junction bases: 8. Germline CDR1 reads GITISATS; CDR2 reads ISYDGTV (reference sequence). The CDR3 runs to 11 residues. CDR3 loop: CALGSSYKKLF. CDR3 bases: TGTGCCTTGGGGTCCTCTTATAAGAAACTCTTT.

This clone was picked up a small number of times. Other DNA sequences in this sample translate to the same CDR3. The J gene is TRGJP, while no V gene call was made. This CDR3 is built from 17 residues. The CDR3 DNA sequence: TGTGCCTTGTGGGAGGGGGCGGGGGAGTTGGGCAAAAAAATCAAGGTATTT. Encoded protein: CALWEGAGELGKKIKVF.

The sample holds a few counts of this clone. The gene calls are TRGV3 and TRGJP2. TCRdb is silent on the J gene; assignment here came from matching the DNA to germline. The CDR3 spans 13 residues. Germline-derived CDR1 and CDR2 are VTNTFY and YDVSTARD (reference sequence). Trimming took 0 bases from V and 8 from J; bases not matched to a gene: 3. CDR3 sequence reads: CATWDRRDWIKTF. The DNA of the CDR3 is TGTGCCACCTGGGACAGGCGGGATTGGATCAAGACGTTT.

The rearrangement joins TRGV9 to TRGJP. Germline matching of the DNA provided the J gene here, since TCRdb leaves it blank. The CDR3 spans 16 residues. Germline V gene sequence: CDR1 GITISATS, CDR2 ISYDGTV (reference sequence). V was pared by 0 bases and J by 8 bases, with 4 bases of the junction left unmatched. In DNA, the CDR3 is TGTGCCTTGTGGGAGGTGAATCAGTTGGGCAAAAAAATCAAGGTATTT. Translating it yields CALWEVNQLGKKIKVF.

This CDR3 is CALWEVPELGKKIKVF. CDR3 nucleotide sequence: TGTGCCTTGTGGGAGGTGCCGGAGTTGGGCAAAAAAATCAAGGTATTT. J is TRGJP and V is TRGV9. The CDR3 runs 16 residues. CDR1 and CDR2 from the germline V gene are GITISATS and ISYDGTV (reference sequence). J was trimmed by 7 bases and V by 0 bases; bases with no gene match: 3.

The J gene was recorded as TRGJP; no V gene was called. The CDR3 has 17 residues. CDR3 sequence: CALWEVHGELGKKIKVF. The CDR3 DNA sequence: TGTGCCTTGTGGGAGGTGCACGGAGAGTTGGGCAAAAAAATCAAGGTATTT.

Details on this clone: A far larger clone is only one base removed, so a read error is likely. Here the J gene is TRGJP and the V gene is not called. The CDR3 extends over 16 amino acids. The CDR3 spells CALWEVQELAKKIKVF. The DNA for the CDR3 is TGTGCCTTGTGGGAGGTGCAAGAGTTGGCCAAAAAAATCAAGGTATTT.

This clone is a singleton in its sample. Other DNA sequences in the sample encode the same CDR3. J is TRGJP2 and V is TRGV3. The J gene comes from matching the DNA to germline here; TCRdb lacks it. CDR3 length equals 15 residues. Germline lookup yields CDR1 VTNTFY and CDR2 YDVSTARD (reference sequence). J gave up 3 bases and V 0 bases, and 4 bases lay outside the gene matches. The CDR3, as DNA: TGTGCCACCTGGGACAGGCGGGGTAGTGATTGGATCAAGACGTTT. Translating it yields CATWDRRGSDWIKTF.

This sequence joins TRGV9 and TRGJP. Matching the DNA to germline supplied the J gene, which TCRdb does not give. CDR3 length: 17 residues. CDR1 GITISATS and CDR2 ISYDGTV come from the germline V gene (reference sequence). J lost 3 bases, V lost 2 bases, and 4 bases had no gene match. The CDR3: CALWEDPQELGKKIKVF. CDR3 DNA: TGTGCCTTGTGGGAGGACCCGCAAGAGTTGGGCAAAAAAATCAAGGTATTT.

V gene TRGV9 combines with J gene TRGJP. No J segment appears in TCRdb, so it was assigned here by matching the sequence to germline. Germline CDR1 is GITISATS and CDR2 is ISYDGTV (reference sequence). The CDR3 runs 15 residues. V shed 0 bases and J 9 bases; nucleotides not matched to a gene: 2. This CDR3 reads CALWEVRLGKKIKVF. Written as DNA, the CDR3 is TGTGCCTTGTGGGAGGTGAGGTTGGGCAAAAAAATCAAGGTATTT.

No V gene call is available, although the J gene is TRGJ1 or TRGJ2. This CDR3 has 14 amino acids. CDR3 DNA: TGTGCCACCTGGGACGGGCTAATGTATTATAAGAAACTCTTT. Its translation: CATWDGLMYYKKLF.

Concerning this clone itself: Different DNA sequences within this sample yield the same CDR3. The gene calls are TRGV9 and TRGJP. Here the J gene came from matching the DNA to germline, since TCRdb omits it. The V and J ends lost 1 base and 7 bases, in that order; junction bases with no gene match: 4. The CDR3 has 16 amino acids. Germline loops: CDR1 GITISATS, CDR2 ISYDGTV (reference sequence). CDR3 protein: CALWEVLELGKKIKVF. CDR3 in DNA: TGTGCCTTGTGGGAGGTTCTTGAGTTGGGCAAAAAAATCAAGGTATTT.

In the case of this clone: The likely explanation is a read error, given a far larger clone one base away. This specimen includes other DNA sequences encoding the same CDR3. This chain uses TRGV9 with TRGJP. TCRdb supplies no J gene; here it was assigned by aligning the nucleotide sequence to germline. The CDR3 loop spans 16 amino acids. CDR1 GITISATS and CDR2 ISYDGTV come from the germline V gene (reference sequence). CDR3 amino acids: CALWEVQELGKKIKVF. The CDR3 DNA reads as TGTGCCTTGTGGGAGGTGCAAGAGCTGGGCAAAAAAATCAAGGTATTT.

V is TRGV9 and J is TRGJP. Matching the DNA to germline supplied the J gene, which TCRdb does not give. Germline assignment: CDR1 GITISATS and CDR2 ISYDGTV (reference sequence). The CDR3 has 17 amino acids. V shed 0 bases and J 7 bases; nucleotides not matched to a gene: 6. The CDR3 sequence is CALWEVLSELGKKIKVF. The CDR3 bases are TGTGCCTTGTGGGAGGTGCTATCCGAGTTGGGCAAAAAAATCAAGGTATTT.

The chain is built from TRGV2 and TRGJ1 or TRGJ2. The J gene is absent in TCRdb and was assigned here via DNA matching to germline. CDR3 size: 10 residues. Germline V gives CDR1 EGSNGY, CDR2 YDSYNSKV. V gave up 5 bases and J gave up 12 bases; unmatched junction bases: 7. CDR3 nucleotides: TGTGCCACCTGGGGACGGGGGAAACTCTTT. This gives the protein CATWGRGKLF.

In this sample, this clone turned up a few times. V and J are TRGV9 and TRGJP. TCRdb gives no J gene; it was assigned here by matching the DNA to germline. The CDR3 length is 16 residues. With 3 bases clipped from V and 4 bases from J, the junction kept 3 bases outside the gene matches. In germline, CDR1 is GITISATS, CDR2 ISYDGTV (reference sequence). The CDR3 nucleotides read TGTGCCTTGTGGGAGACCCAAGAGTTGGGCAAAAAAATCAAGGTATTT. It specifies CALWETQELGKKIKVF.

The rearrangement uses TRGV3 and TRGJ1 or TRGJ2. TCRdb gives no J gene; it was assigned here by matching the DNA to germline. This CDR3 has 14 amino acids. V shed 0 bases and J 7 bases; nucleotides not matched to a gene: 9. The germline CDR1 and CDR2 sequences are VTNTFY and YDVSTARD (reference sequence). This CDR3 reads CATWDRGFGYKKLF. The DNA for the CDR3 is TGTGCCACCTGGGACAGGGGGTTCGGATATAAGAAACTCTTT.

About this clone: Being one base from a much bigger clone, this may be a read error. Without a V gene call, the J gene is given as TRGJP. The CDR3 is made up of 15 amino acids. CDR3 region: CALWEVELGKKIKVF. CDR3 in DNA: TGTGCCTTGTGGGAGGTCGAGTTGGGCAAAAAAATCAAGGTATTT.

This clone was counted a few times. The V call is TRGV9, the J call TRGJ1 or TRGJ2. The CDR3 has 13 amino acids. From germline, CDR1 is GITISATS and CDR2 ISYDGTV (reference sequence). The junction had 4 bases not matched to a gene; V was cut back by 0 bases and J by 5 bases. The CDR3 nucleotides are TGTGCCTTGTGGGAGGTGCTGGATTATAAGAAACTCTTT. This encodes CALWEVLDYKKLF.

Regarding this clone: Additional DNA sequences in this sample encode the identical CDR3. The chain employs TRGV9 and TRGJP. Germline values: CDR1 GITISATS, CDR2 ISYDGTV (reference sequence). CDR3 length: 16 residues. Trimming at V came to 2 bases and at J to 4 bases, leaving 2 bases not matched to a gene. CDR3 bases: TGTGCCTTGTGGGAGGCACAAGAGTTGGGCAAAAAAATCAAGGTATTT. This translates into CALWEAQELGKKIKVF.